What follows are 30 T cell receptor beta chains derived from one specimen sequenced in a study of T-cell memory formation after mild COVID-19. TCRdb reprocessed the 5' RACE reads via MiXCR and lists one record per CDR3 protein. In the table there are about 180,000 distinct CDR3 sequences, around a sixth of which are singletons. Sequencing used PBMCs or a T cell subset sorted from them (not recorded which). The receptors derive from a man aged 18 to 30 who had mild COVID-19 (a few samples of this study predate the infection). Cell type and time point are not known.

The chain is built from TRBV6-4 and TRBJ2-2, with TRBD2 identical over 8 bases. V shed 0 bases and J 6 bases; nucleotides not matched to a gene: 0. Germline CDR1 is MRHNA and CDR2 is SNTAGT. This CDR3 comprises 14 residues. The CDR3 DNA sequence: TGTGCCAGCAGTGACTCCGGGGGGGCCGGGGAGCTGTTTTTT. Residues: CASSDSGGAGELFF.

This clonotype was observed a few times. The J gene is TRBJ1-1, the V gene TRBV7-3; weak D call: TRBD1 (5 bases). The germline V gene has CDR1 SGHTA and CDR2 FQGTGA. V lost 5 bases to trimming and J lost 4 bases, with 17 bases between them. This CDR3 contains 15 residues. As DNA, the CDR3 is TGTGCCAGCAGCCCCGGGGGATCTCGGGTCACTGAAGCTTTCTTT. It encodes CASSPGGSRVTEAFF.

The chain has TRBV20-1 and TRBJ1-4; TRBD1 agrees at 7 bases. The CDR3 has 14 amino acids. Germline V lookup: CDR1 DFQATT, CDR2 SNEGSKA (reference sequence). The trim removed 5 bases at V and 7 bases at J, leaving 10 bases unmatched. CDR3: CSAPTQGRGEKLFF. The CDR3 DNA follows: TGCAGTGCTCCTACACAGGGGCGAGGTGAAAAACTGTTTTTT.

The rearrangement joins TRBV20-1 to TRBJ2-5, with no clear D. CDR3 length: 13 amino acids. Germline values: CDR1 DFQATT, CDR2 SNEGSKA (reference sequence). Trimming pared 5 bases from V and 2 bases from J, leaving 12 bases between. CDR3 sequence reads: CSALGPDQETQYF. CDR3 sequence (DNA): TGCAGTGCTCTAGGACCAGATCAAGAGACCCAGTACTTC.

The chain has TRBV29-1 and TRBJ1-2; no reliable D call. CDR1 is SQVTM and CDR2 is ANQGSEA in the germline V gene. Trimming shortened V by 7 bases and J by 6 bases, and 9 bases separated the two germline ends. This CDR3 spans 10 amino acids. The CDR3 spells CSAGRDGYTF. DNA for the CDR3: TGCAGCGCCGGTAGGGATGGCTACACCTTC. Variable domain in full (rest from reference TRBV29-1 and TRBJ1-2): SAVISQKPSRDICQRGTSLTIQCQVDSQVTMMFWYRQQPGQSLTLIATANQGSEATYESGFVIDKFPISRPNLTFSTLTVSNMSPEDSSIYLCSAGRDGYTFGSGTRLTVV.

The CDR3 reads CASSLARGHSPLHF. The CDR3 DNA is TGTGCCAGCAGTTTAGCGCGAGGGCATTCACCCCTCCACTTT. The genes are TRBV12-3 or TRBV12-4 and TRBJ1-6; D gene ambiguous. The CDR3 loop spans 14 amino acids. Trimming left V 0 bases short and J 8 bases short, with 8 bases between.

The chain joins TRBV6-5 to TRBJ1-2, with D possibly matching TRBD1 (5 bases). With 6 bases removed from V and 4 bases from J, the gap between germline ends came to 12 bases. Germline V gene sequence: CDR1 MNHEY, CDR2 SVGAGI. CDR3 length: 13 amino acids. The chain's CDR3 is CASSHRQFYGYTF. CDR3 sequence (DNA): TGTGCCAGCAGCCACAGGCAGTTCTATGGCTACACCTTC.

The chain uses TRBV2 and TRBJ2-5; no reliable D call. V lost 3 bases, J lost 2 bases, and 7 bases lay in between. CDR3 length: 13 residues. Germline loops: CDR1 SNHLY, CDR2 FYNNEI. CDR3 coding DNA: TGTGCCAGCAGTGATGCCCAGCAAGAGACCCAGTACTTC. This gives the protein CASSDAQQETQYF.

This clonotype was picked up many times. V gene TRBV9 combines with J gene TRBJ2-3; 9 bases line up with TRBD1. The J segment lost 1 base and the V segment lost 2 bases, leaving 2 bases of the junction unmatched. The germline V gene encodes CDR1 SGDLS and CDR2 YYNGEE. This CDR3 has 15 residues. CDR3 residues: CASSVWTGGTDTQYF. The CDR3 bases are TGTGCCAGCAGCGTTTGGACAGGGGGCACAGATACGCAGTATTTT.

The genes are TRBV11-2 and TRBJ2-5, with a weak D call TRBD2 (5 bases). This CDR3 has 14 residues. The V gene lost 5 bases and the J gene lost 2 bases, with 12 bases spanning the gap. CDR1 and CDR2 (germline): SGHAT, FQNNGV. CDR3 sequence (DNA): TGTGCCAGCAGCCATAGGACTCTTCAAGAGACCCAGTACTTC. Its translation is CASSHRTLQETQYF.

This clonotype was counted between two and nine times. V and J are TRBV5-1 and TRBJ2-5; 11 bases fit TRBD1. The CDR3 has 15 amino acids. V dropped 4 bases and J dropped 2; count of bases not matched to a gene: 4. Germline CDR1 and CDR2: SGHRS and YFSETQ. CDR3: CASSPRDRGQETQYF. The CDR3 nucleotides read TGCGCCAGCAGCCCTCGGGACAGGGGGCAAGAGACCCAGTACTTC.

The chain couples TRBV7-9 to TRBJ1-2; 9 nucleotides agree with TRBD1. CDR1 and CDR2 (germline): SEHNR, FQNEAQ (reference sequence). This CDR3 region has 14 residues. V was pared by 4 bases and J by 4 bases, with 4 bases of the junction left unmatched. The CDR3, as DNA: TGTGCCAGCAGCTGGCGACAGGGGGTCTATGGCTACACCTTC. Protein sequence: CASSWRQGVYGYTF. The full variable domain, rest sourced from reference TRBV7-9 and TRBJ1-2, is DTGVSQNPRHKITKRGQNVTFRCDPISEHNRLYWYRQTLGQGPEFLTYFQNEAQLEKSRLLSDRFSAERPKGSFSTLEIQRTEQGDSAMYLCASSWRQGVYGYTFGSGTRLTVV.

V and J are TRBV11-2 and TRBJ1-2; no firm D call. Trimming pared 5 bases from V and 3 bases from J, leaving 10 bases between. The CDR3 length is 13 residues. Germline CDR1 SGHAT, CDR2 FQNNGV. CDR3 in DNA: TGTGCCAGCAGCCTCCGGGCGGACTATGGCTACACCTTC. It encodes CASSLRADYGYTF.

The gene calls are TRBV7-3 and TRBJ2-2; D might be TRBD2 (5 bases). V gave up 4 bases and J gave up 7 bases, with 10 bases separating them. The length of the CDR3 is 13 residues. From germline, CDR1 is SGHTA and CDR2 FQGTGA. In DNA form, the CDR3 reads TGTGCCAGCAGCTCAGGACTGGGCGGGGAGCTGTTTTTT. Translating gives CASSSGLGGELFF.

This clonotype appeared a few times. The CDR3: CSVVTGGVVGELFF. The CDR3 nucleotides read TGCAGCGTCGTGACAGGGGGCGTAGTCGGGGAGCTGTTTTTT. This chain connects TRBV29-1 to TRBJ2-2; TRBD1 matches at 10 bases. The CDR3 has 14 residues. V lost 6 bases and J lost 7; bases outside the gene matches: 8. In germline, CDR1 is SQVTM, CDR2 ANQGSEA.

This clonotype came up a few times. V and J are TRBV5-1 and TRBJ1-2; D might be TRBD1 (5 bases). The CDR3 spans 16 residues. The germline CDR1 and CDR2 sequences are SGHRS and YFSETQ. The V end was cut by 4 bases, the J end by 4 bases, with 20 bases between. The CDR3: CASSPTGQSDGYGYTF. The CDR3 DNA reads TGCGCCAGCAGCCCGACTGGACAAAGTGATGGCTATGGCTACACCTTC.

This clonotype has only a few counts. The CDR3 DNA sequence: TGCGCCAGCAGCCAAGCTCGGCGGCCTGAAGAGACCCAGTACTTC. It encodes CASSQARRPEETQYF. The chain couples TRBV4-1 to TRBJ2-5; D unresolved. Trimming removed 1 base at V and 3 bases at J, with 12 bases between. CDR3 size: 15 residues. Germline values: CDR1 MGHRA, CDR2 YSYEKL.

This clonotype showed up just a few times. The chain links TRBV6-1 to TRBJ1-4; 8 bases align to TRBD1. Looked up from germline, CDR1 is MNHNS and CDR2 is SASEGT. Trimming cost V 1 base and J 4 bases; bases outside gene matches: 2. This CDR3 region has 15 residues. The CDR3 loop reads CASSEGGQDNEKLFF. The CDR3, as DNA: TGTGCCAGCAGTGAAGGGGGACAGGATAATGAAAAACTGTTTTTT.

V and J are TRBV7-2 and TRBJ1-1; the match to TRBD1 covers 7 bases. V lost 2 bases to trimming and J lost 11 bases; unmatched junction nucleotides: 5. This CDR3 has 12 amino acids. The germline V gene encodes CDR1 SGHTA and CDR2 FQGNSA. CDR3: CASSLRGLEAFF. DNA of the CDR3: TGTGCCAGCAGCTTAAGGGGGCTAGAGGCTTTCTTT.

Only a few counts were recorded for this clonotype. The chain is built from TRBV4-3 and TRBJ2-3, with a possible D match to TRBD1 (6 bases). The CDR3 contains 16 residues. CDR1 and CDR2 from the germline V gene are LGHNA and YSLEER. Between the trimmed V and J ends, which lost 7 bases and 2 bases, there was a span of 19 bases. The CDR3 region has the DNA TGCGCCAGCAACCGGACCCCAGGGGCCCCCACAGATACGCAGTATTTT. Translating gives CASNRTPGAPTDTQYF.

This chain uses TRBV5-6 with TRBJ1-1, with a weak D call TRBD1 (5 bases). Germline V CDR1 and CDR2: SGHDT, YYEEEE. Trimming shortened V by 5 bases and J by 3 bases, and 14 bases separated the two germline ends. The CDR3 contains 14 residues. The CDR3 protein is CASSKRGRDTEAFF. In DNA, the CDR3 is TGTGCCAGCAGTAAGAGGGGCCGAGACACTGAAGCTTTCTTT.

This clonotype showed up just a few times. V usage is TRBV20-1 and J usage is TRBJ1-6, with a weak D call TRBD1 (5 bases). Trimming cost V 6 bases and J 0 bases, with 15 bases left between them. Germline CDR1 reads DFQATT; CDR2 reads SNEGSKA (reference sequence). The CDR3 length is 16 residues. The CDR3 bases are TGCAGTGCGCGAGGACACCTGAGCTCCTATAATTCACCCCTCCACTTT. It translates to CSARGHLSSYNSPLHF.

The V and J genes are TRBV9 and TRBJ2-2; TRBD2 might be the D (5 bases). V lost 2 bases and J 7 bases, leaving 9 bases between the germline ends. CDR3 length equals 13 residues. Germline V gives CDR1 SGDLS, CDR2 YYNGEE. CDR3 nucleotides: TGTGCCAGCAGCGTCGGGGTGGGCGGGGAGCTGTTTTTT. Residues: CASSVGVGGELFF.

The genes are TRBV7-9 and TRBJ2-5; D possibly matches TRBD1 or TRBD2 (5 bases each). The V and J ends lost 8 bases and 5 bases respectively, with 21 bases between them. This CDR3 is built from 15 residues. The germline V gene encodes CDR1 SEHNR and CDR2 FQNEAQ (reference sequence). CDR3 loop: CASRQGTRIGETQYF. The DNA for the CDR3 is TGTGCCAGCCGCCAAGGGACCCGAATCGGGGAGACCCAGTACTTC.

This clonotype was counted only a few times. V is TRBV6-2 or TRBV6-3 and J is TRBJ2-5, with a possible D match to TRBD1 (6 bases). CDR1 and CDR2 (germline): MNHEY, SVGEGT. CDR3 size: 16 residues. Deletions cut 6 bases from V and 2 bases from J, with 19 bases between. The CDR3 nucleotides read TGTGCCAGCAGCCTCTGGGGGCAGGTTCTTCAAGAGACCCAGTACTTC. Residues: CASSLWGQVLQETQYF.

The V call is TRBV20-1, the J call TRBJ2-7; TRBD1 aligns across 10 bases. The V segment lost 4 bases and the J segment 4 bases; nucleotides outside the gene matches: 4. The CDR3 is 13 amino acids. Germline V gene data show CDR1 as DFQATT and CDR2 as SNEGSKA (reference sequence). CDR3 DNA sequence: TGCAGTGCTACGACAGGGGGCAAATACGAGCAGTACTTC. This codes for CSATTGGKYEQYF.

The chain has TRBV3-1 and TRBJ2-3; no clear D gene. Germline loops: CDR1 LGHDT, CDR2 YNNKEL (reference sequence). This CDR3 has 14 residues. V was trimmed by 4 bases and J by 0 bases, leaving 8 bases between them. CDR3 DNA: TGTGCCAGCAGCCCACTCCAGAGCACAGATACGCAGTATTTT. Its translation is CASSPLQSTDTQYF.

CDR3 residues: CASSPPAGRFGGYTF. CDR3 sequence (DNA): TGTGCCAGCTCACCACCAGCCGGACGGTTCGGTGGCTACACCTTC. J is TRBJ1-2 and V is TRBV18; no clear D gene. CDR3 length: 15 amino acids. V lost 0 bases and J 7 bases, leaving 15 bases between the germline ends. Germline V CDR1 and CDR2: KGHSH, LQKENI. The full variable domain, completed using reference TRBV18 and TRBJ1-2, is NAGVMQNPRHLVRRRGQEARLRCSPMKGHSHVYWYRQLPEEGLKFMVYLQKENIIDESGMPKERFSAEFPKEGPSILRIQQVVRGDSAAYFCASSPPAGRFGGYTFGSGTRLTVV.

The rearrangement links TRBV27 to TRBJ2-2; TRBD2 matches 11 bases. Trimming removed 6 bases from V and 6 bases from J; junction bases left unmatched: 6. In germline, CDR1 is MNHEY, CDR2 SMNVEV (reference sequence). This CDR3 spans 15 amino acids. This CDR3 is CASSLLTSGAGELFF. The CDR3 DNA sequence: TGTGCCAGCAGCCTCCTGACTAGCGGGGCCGGGGAGCTGTTTTTT.

This clonotype occurred a few times. The rearrangement uses TRBV7-3 and TRBJ1-1, with TRBD1 identical over 7 bases. Losses at the gene ends were 1 base for V and 0 bases for J; bases not matched to a gene: 2. The CDR3 consists of 15 residues. Looked up from germline, CDR1 is SGHTA and CDR2 is FQGTGA. The CDR3 DNA is TGTGCCAGCAGCTTAAGGGGGACAGTGAACACTGAAGCTTTCTTT. This codes for CASSLRGTVNTEAFF.